This T cell receptor (beta chain) was obtained from a study of T cell responses to AZD1222 COVID-19 vaccine. This clone appeared once. The antigen remains undetermined. Only in-frame clones appear in the TCRdb table, and some are missing; sequencing was by immunoSEQ multiplex PCR. The sample includes about 70,000 clones, about 88% seen only once; the top ten take 4.5% to 5%. CDR3 length: 14 residues. Per the germline V gene, CDR1 is MDHEN and CDR2 is SYDVKM. The V and J ends lost 2 bases and 6 bases, in that order; junction bases with no gene match: 4. Regarding the study as a whole: Mostly white British, mostly female donors; authors suggested clonal diversity may be underestimated. Spike was spanned by vaccine-associated CD4 TCRs, with dominance at 160-218 and 743-854. Just five to seven people given AZD1222 tested seropositive at baseline.

The clonotype was recovered from an adult who received the MenACWY meningococcal vaccine as a control. Sequenced material: peripheral blood, taken 28 days after the second dose of the MenACWY control vaccine. The chain employs TRBV28 and TRBJ1-2, with TRBD1 matching over 9 bases. The CDR3 DNA reads as TGTGCCAGCAGTTTAGGGGACAGGGTCCATGGCTACACCTTC. Protein product: CASSLGDRVHGYTF.